The 20 T cell receptor beta chains listed next were all sequenced from one sample in a study of neurological immune-mediated disorders. TCRdb re-derived calls from the 5' RACE reads in MiXCR, one entry per CDR3 protein. The sample includes under 50,000 distinct CDR3 sequences, around a tenth of them seen just once. Sample: CD4+ T cells from blood. The receptors were gathered from a woman aged 25 to 39 with HTLV-1-associated myelopathy (HAM/TSP).

This clonotype was seen at least ten times. This chain uses TRBV7-9 with TRBJ1-4; D gene ambiguous. The CDR3 loop spans 16 amino acids. Trimming shortened V by 5 bases and J by 0 bases, and 13 bases separated the two germline ends. Germline V gives CDR1 SEHNR, CDR2 FQNEAQ (reference sequence). The CDR3 sequence is CASSPRIQATNEKLFF. For the CDR3, the DNA is TGTGCCAGCAGCCCCCGGATCCAGGCAACTAATGAAAAACTGTTTTTT.

This clonotype appeared many times. Given the absence of the conserved phenylalanine or tryptophan at the CDR3 end, a read error is likely. The DNA is omitted, as the CDR3 cannot be located on it reliably, and the CDR3 follows TCRdb's listing. The rearrangement uses TRBV6-1 and TRBJ2-7; TRBD1 reflects the table's D call only, with no check against the DNA. Germline V gene sequence: CDR1 MNHNS, CDR2 SASEGT. The CDR3 is 10 residues long, counting both termini. Here the CDR3 reads CAIVSAGIIL.

This clonotype was detected ten times or more. The chain is built from TRBV29-1 and TRBJ2-3, with D perhaps assigned TRBD1 or TRBD2 (5 bases each). The CDR3 consists of 13 residues. Germline-derived CDR1 and CDR2 are SQVTM and ANQGSEA. Trimming pared 7 bases from V and 8 bases from J, leaving 19 bases between. In nucleotides, the CDR3 is TGCAGCGCCCTGGGGGAGTCCGCGCGTACGCAGTATTTT. This gives the protein CSALGESARTQYF.

The table lists this clonotype with many counts. The chain recombines TRBV20-1 with TRBJ1-4; 12 bases agree with TRBD1. The CDR3 runs to 15 residues. Germline V CDR1 and CDR2: DFQATT, SNEGSKA (reference sequence). With 3 bases clipped from V and 8 bases from J, the junction kept 7 bases outside the gene matches. CDR3 region: CSARGTGGRGEKLFF. The CDR3 DNA is TGCAGTGCTAGGGGGACAGGGGGCCGCGGGGAAAAACTGTTTTTT.

This clonotype has at least ten counts. The chain is built from TRBV20-1 and TRBJ1-5, with D maybe TRBD1 (6 bases). This CDR3 is built from 14 residues. The germline V and J ends were trimmed by 2 bases and 6 bases, with 14 bases remaining between them. Germline lookup yields CDR1 DFQATT and CDR2 SNEGSKA (reference sequence). CDR3 region: CSARTGDIGQPQHF. For the CDR3, the DNA is TGCAGTGCTAGAACGGGGGACATAGGTCAGCCCCAGCATTTT.

The sample holds many counts of this clonotype. CDR3 amino acids: CASSKRGEQGSPGNTIYF. CDR3 coding DNA: TGTGCCAGCAGCAAAAGGGGGGAACAGGGGAGTCCTGGAAACACCATATATTTT. This chain uses TRBV21-1 with TRBJ1-3; TRBD1, the table's D call, was not compared with the DNA. TRBV21-1 has pseudogene status. There are 18 residues in the CDR3.

This clonotype was seen ten or more times. This chain uses TRBV18 with TRBJ2-7, with D possibly being TRBD1 (6 bases). Trimming took off 6 bases at V and 4 bases at J, with 13 bases between the two ends. CDR3 length equals 13 residues. Germline lookup yields CDR1 KGHSH and CDR2 LQKENI. The CDR3: CASSQGRGYEQYF. CDR3 nucleotide sequence: TGTGCCAGCTCCCAGGGCAGGGGTTACGAGCAGTACTTC.

There are many counts of this clonotype. The V and J genes are TRBV5-1 and TRBJ1-6; D not certain. The germline gives CDR1 SGHRS, CDR2 YFSETQ. The CDR3 loop spans 15 amino acids. V was cut by 0 bases and J by 0 bases, with 4 bases left in between. Written as DNA, the CDR3 is TGCGCCAGCAGCTTGGGACTCTCCTATAATTCACCCCTCCACTTT. It is translated as CASSLGLSYNSPLHF.

The chain combines TRBV2 with TRBJ1-5, with 12 bases identical to TRBD1. The CDR3 contains 14 residues. The V and J ends lost 6 bases and 11 bases, in that order; junction bases with no gene match: 8. The germline V gene encodes CDR1 SNHLY and CDR2 FYNNEI. The CDR3 DNA sequence: TGTGCCAGCAGAGGGACAGGGGGCGGGAAGACCCAGCATTTT. The encoded protein is CASRGTGGGKTQHF.

This clonotype was counted ten times or more. V and J are TRBV20-1 and TRBJ1-2; 7 nucleotides match TRBD1. Germline V gene sequence: CDR1 DFQATT, CDR2 SNEGSKA (reference sequence). The length of the CDR3 is 14 residues. The ends lost 3 bases at V and 4 bases at J; junction bases unmatched: 8. The CDR3 here is CSASGRGIIYGYTF. The CDR3 bases are TGCAGTGCTAGTGGCAGGGGGATCATCTATGGCTACACCTTC.

This clonotype came up many times. V is TRBV5-1 and J is TRBJ2-3; 11 nucleotides line up with TRBD2. The CDR3 consists of 14 residues. The ends lost 5 bases at V and 3 bases at J; junction bases unmatched: 2. Germline V gene lookup returns CDR1 SGHRS and CDR2 YFSETQ. Written as DNA, the CDR3 is TGCGCCAGCAGTACTAGCGGGAGAACAGATACGCAGTATTTT. It translates to CASSTSGRTDTQYF.

Many counts were recorded for this clonotype. This chain joins TRBV4-2 and TRBJ2-3; D is perhaps TRBD2 (7 bases). The CDR3 consists of 17 residues. Per germline, CDR1 LGHNA and CDR2 YNFKEQ. Trimming shortened V by 0 bases and J by 0 bases, and 13 bases separated the two germline ends. CDR3 protein: CASSQEGGGRSTDTQYF. The CDR3 nucleotides are TGTGCCAGCAGCCAAGAGGGCGGGGGCCGAAGCACAGATACGCAGTATTTT.

There are many counts of this clonotype. This chain connects TRBV20-1 to TRBJ1-2, with a possible D match to TRBD1 (5 bases). The germline V gene encodes CDR1 DFQATT and CDR2 SNEGSKA (reference sequence). Trimming pared 4 bases from V and 2 bases from J, leaving 17 bases between. CDR3 length equals 15 residues. CDR3 in amino acids: CSAKKAGRLNYGYTF. CDR3 nucleotides: TGCAGTGCTAAGAAGGCAGGGCGCCTCAACTATGGCTACACCTTC.

This clonotype was seen at least ten times. CDR3 amino acids: CSARDLGNSGTSTDTQYF. In DNA form, the CDR3 reads TGCAGTGCTAGAGATTTGGGGAATAGCGGAACTAGCACAGATACGCAGTATTTT. The V and J genes are TRBV20-1 and TRBJ2-3; tentatively, D is TRBD2 (6 bases). The V and J ends lost 0 bases and 0 bases respectively, with 19 bases between them. Looked up from germline, CDR1 is DFQATT and CDR2 is SNEGSKA (reference sequence). This CDR3 spans 18 amino acids.

This clonotype was picked up many times. This chain's CDR3 is CSATFQGRTEAFF. The DNA for the CDR3 is TGCAGTGCTACCTTCCAGGGAAGAACTGAAGCTTTCTTT. The chain carries TRBV20-1 and TRBJ1-1, with D tentatively TRBD1 (5 bases). Germline assignment: CDR1 DFQATT and CDR2 SNEGSKA (reference sequence). This CDR3 is built from 13 residues. Trimming left V 4 bases short and J 5 bases short, with 14 bases between.

This clonotype was counted ten times or more. The chain combines TRBV20-1 with TRBJ1-6, with D perhaps matching TRBD1 (6 bases). This CDR3 spans 15 amino acids. The V end was cut by 6 bases, the J end by 10 bases, with 22 bases between. The germline CDR1 and CDR2 sequences are DFQATT and SNEGSKA (reference sequence). CDR3: CSAPGPGWGQSPLHF. The CDR3 DNA sequence: TGCAGTGCGCCCGGCCCGGGGTGGGGGCAATCACCCCTCCACTTT.

This clonotype has a count of ten or more. This chain joins TRBV11-1 and TRBJ1-6; D is uncertain. V was shortened by 5 bases and J by 5 bases, with 4 bases between the two germline ends. This CDR3 has 12 amino acids. Germline V lookup: CDR1 SGHAT, CDR2 FQDESV (reference sequence). The CDR3 here is CASSENNSPLHF. The CDR3 DNA reads TGTGCCAGCAGCGAAAATAATTCACCCCTCCACTTT.

This clonotype was observed at least ten times. This chain connects TRBV12-3 or TRBV12-4 to TRBJ2-7; D is perhaps TRBD2 (5 bases). The V end lost 3 bases, the J end lost 5 bases, and 17 bases lay between the germline ends. This CDR3 contains 15 residues. The CDR3 nucleotides read TGTGCCAGCAGTTTCTTGGGGAGCGGCTTCCACGAGCAGTACTTC. Protein: CASSFLGSGFHEQYF.

This clonotype was observed many times. This chain connects TRBV12-3 or TRBV12-4 to TRBJ1-2, with D unclear. V lost 4 bases and J 6 bases, leaving 3 bases between the germline ends. The CDR3 spans 10 residues. CDR3: CASSSNGYTF. The CDR3 nucleotides are TGTGCCAGCAGTTCAAATGGCTACACCTTC.

This clonotype appeared many times. The gene calls are TRBV5-1 and TRBJ2-2; perhaps TRBD1 as D (5 bases). Looked up from germline, CDR1 is SGHRS and CDR2 is YFSETQ. This CDR3 comprises 15 residues. The V end lost 0 bases, the J end lost 3 bases, and 9 bases lay between the germline ends. The DNA for the CDR3 is TGCGCCAGCAGCTTGGCCGACAGATACACCGGGGAGCTGTTTTTT. Translating it yields CASSLADRYTGELFF.